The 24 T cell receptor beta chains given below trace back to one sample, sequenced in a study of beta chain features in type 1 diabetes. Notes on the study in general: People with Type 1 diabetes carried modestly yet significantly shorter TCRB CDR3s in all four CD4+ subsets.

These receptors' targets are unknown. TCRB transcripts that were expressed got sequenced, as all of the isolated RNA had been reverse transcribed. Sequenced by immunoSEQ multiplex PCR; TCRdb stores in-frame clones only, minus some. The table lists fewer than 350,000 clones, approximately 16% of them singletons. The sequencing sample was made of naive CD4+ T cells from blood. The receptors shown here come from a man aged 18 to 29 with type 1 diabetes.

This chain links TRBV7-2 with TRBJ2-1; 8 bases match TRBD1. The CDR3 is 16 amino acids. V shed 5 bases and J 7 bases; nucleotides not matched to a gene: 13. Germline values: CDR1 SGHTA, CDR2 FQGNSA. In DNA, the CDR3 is TGTGCCAGCAGCCCTCTCAGGGGGCGAGGGTGGAATGAGCAGTTCTTC. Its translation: CASSPLRGRGWNEQFF.

In DNA form, the CDR3 reads TGTGCCAGCACTCAGGGGCGGGGGAGCTCCTACAATGAGCAGTTCTTC. This encodes CASTQGRGSSYNEQFF. The chain carries TRBV9 and TRBJ2-1, with D possibly TRBD2 on 7 matching bases. This CDR3 has 16 residues. Germline V lookup: CDR1 SGDLS, CDR2 YYNGEE. V was cut by 6 bases and J by 0 bases, with 16 bases left in between. Combining the CDR3 with reference TRBV9 and TRBJ2-1 gives the whole variable domain DSGVTQTPKHLITATGQRVTLRCSPRSGDLSVYWYQQSLDQGLQFLIQYYNGEERAKGNILERFSAQQFPDLHSELNLSSLELGDSALYFCASTQGRGSSYNEQFFGPGTRLTVL.

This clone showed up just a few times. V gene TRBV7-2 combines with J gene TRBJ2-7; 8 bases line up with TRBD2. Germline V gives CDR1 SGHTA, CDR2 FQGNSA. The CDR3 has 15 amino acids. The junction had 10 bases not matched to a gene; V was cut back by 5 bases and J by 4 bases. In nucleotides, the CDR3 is TGTGCCAGCAGCGCCCGGGGGGGGGCGAGATACGAGCAGTACTTC. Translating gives CASSARGGARYEQYF.

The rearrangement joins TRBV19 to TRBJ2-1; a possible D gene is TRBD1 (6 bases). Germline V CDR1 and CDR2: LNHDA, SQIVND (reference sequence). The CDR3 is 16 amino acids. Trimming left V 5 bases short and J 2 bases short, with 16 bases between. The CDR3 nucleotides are TGTGCCAGTAGTCTCGACAGGTTGGTGGCCTACAATGAGCAGTTCTTC. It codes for CASSLDRLVAYNEQFF.

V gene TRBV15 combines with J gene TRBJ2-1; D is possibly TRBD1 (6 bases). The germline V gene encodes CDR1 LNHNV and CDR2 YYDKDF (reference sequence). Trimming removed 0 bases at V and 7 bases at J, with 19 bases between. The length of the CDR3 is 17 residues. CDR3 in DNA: TGTGCCACCAGCAGAGATGGAGTGGCAGGGGAGCGAAATGAGCAGTTCTTC. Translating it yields CATSRDGVAGERNEQFF. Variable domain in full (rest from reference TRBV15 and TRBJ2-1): DAMVIQNPRYQVTQFGKPVTLSCSQTLNHNVMYWYQQKSSQAPKLLFHYYDKDFNNEADTPDNFQSRRPNTSFCFLDIRSPGLGDTAMYLCATSRDGVAGERNEQFFGPGTRLTVL.

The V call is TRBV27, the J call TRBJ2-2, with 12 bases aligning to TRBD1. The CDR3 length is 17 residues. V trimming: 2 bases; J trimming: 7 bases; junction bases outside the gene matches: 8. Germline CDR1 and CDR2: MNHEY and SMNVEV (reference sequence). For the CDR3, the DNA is TGTGCCAGCAGTTTAGGGTGGGGGACAGGGGGCCACGGGGAGCTGTTTTTT. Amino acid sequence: CASSLGWGTGGHGELFF.

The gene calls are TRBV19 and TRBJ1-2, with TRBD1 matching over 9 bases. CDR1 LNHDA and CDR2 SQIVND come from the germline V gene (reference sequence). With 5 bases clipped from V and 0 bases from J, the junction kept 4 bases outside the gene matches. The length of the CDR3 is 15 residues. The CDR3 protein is CASSPRQGANYGYTF. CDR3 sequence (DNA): TGTGCCAGTAGTCCCCGACAGGGGGCTAACTATGGCTACACCTTC.

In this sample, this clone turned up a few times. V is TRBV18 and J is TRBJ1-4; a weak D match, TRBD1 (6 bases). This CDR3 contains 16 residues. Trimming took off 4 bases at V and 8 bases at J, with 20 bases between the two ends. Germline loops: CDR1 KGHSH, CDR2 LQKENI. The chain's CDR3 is CASSLKTGTRREKLFF. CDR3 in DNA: TGTGCCAGCTCACTCAAGACAGGTACACGGCGGGAAAAACTGTTTTTT.

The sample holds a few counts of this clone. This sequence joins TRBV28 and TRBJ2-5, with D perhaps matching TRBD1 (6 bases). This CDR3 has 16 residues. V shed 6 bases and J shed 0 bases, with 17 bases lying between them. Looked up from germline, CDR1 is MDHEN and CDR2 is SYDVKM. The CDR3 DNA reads TGTGCCAGCAGATCTATAGGGACACCGTACCAAGAGACCCAGTACTTC. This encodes CASRSIGTPYQETQYF. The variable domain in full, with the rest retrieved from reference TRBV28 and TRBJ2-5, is DVKVTQSSRYLVKRTGEKVFLECVQDMDHENMFWYRQDPGLGLRLIYFSYDVKMKEKGDIPEGYSVSREKKERFSLILESASTNQTSMYLCASRSIGTPYQETQYFGPGTRLLVL.

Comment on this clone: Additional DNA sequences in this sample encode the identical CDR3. CDR3 region: CASSPGTSQETQYF. DNA for the CDR3: TGTGCCAGCTCACCAGGGACTAGCCAAGAGACCCAGTACTTC. This chain joins TRBV18 and TRBJ2-5; 8 nucleotides align to TRBD2. Germline V lookup: CDR1 KGHSH, CDR2 LQKENI. V lost 2 bases and J lost 1; bases outside the gene matches: 0. The CDR3 spans 14 residues.

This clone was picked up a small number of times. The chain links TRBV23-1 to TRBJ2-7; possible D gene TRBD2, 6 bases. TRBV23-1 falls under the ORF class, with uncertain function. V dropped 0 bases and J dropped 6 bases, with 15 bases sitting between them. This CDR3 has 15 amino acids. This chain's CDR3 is CASSQSSGGDPEQYF. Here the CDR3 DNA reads TGCGCCAGCAGTCAATCCTCCGGAGGGGACCCCGAGCAGTACTTC.

The CDR3 reads CASSPGTSGRSYNEQFF. In nucleotides, the CDR3 is TGTGCCAGCAGCCCAGGGACTAGCGGACGTTCCTACAATGAGCAGTTCTTC. This rearrangement joins TRBV7-9 to TRBJ2-1, with 11 bases lining up with TRBD2. Germline CDR1 and CDR2: SEHNR and FQNEAQ (reference sequence). The V and J ends lost 5 bases and 1 base, in that order; junction bases with no gene match: 7. CDR3 size: 17 residues.

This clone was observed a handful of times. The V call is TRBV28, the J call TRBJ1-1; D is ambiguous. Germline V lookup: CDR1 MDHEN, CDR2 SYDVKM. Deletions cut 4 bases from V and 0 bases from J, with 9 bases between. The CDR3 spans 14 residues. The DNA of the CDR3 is TGTGCCAGCAGTTGGGAGATCATGAACACTGAAGCTTTCTTT. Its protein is CASSWEIMNTEAFF.

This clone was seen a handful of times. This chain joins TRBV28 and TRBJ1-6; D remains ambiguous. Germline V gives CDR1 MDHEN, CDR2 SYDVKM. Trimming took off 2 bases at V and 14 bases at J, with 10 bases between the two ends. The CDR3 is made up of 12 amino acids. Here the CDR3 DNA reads TGTGCCAGCAGTTTAGGCTGGTCAACCCTCCACTTT. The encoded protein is CASSLGWSTLHF. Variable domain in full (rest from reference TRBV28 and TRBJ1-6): DVKVTQSSRYLVKRTGEKVFLECVQDMDHENMFWYRQDPGLGLRLIYFSYDVKMKEKGDIPEGYSVSREKKERFSLILESASTNQTSMYLCASSLGWSTLHFGNGTRLTVT.

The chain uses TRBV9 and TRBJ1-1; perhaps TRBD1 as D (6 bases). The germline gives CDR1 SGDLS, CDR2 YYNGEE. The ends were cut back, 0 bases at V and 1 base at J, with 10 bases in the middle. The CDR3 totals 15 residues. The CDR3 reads CASSVGGHKNTEAFF. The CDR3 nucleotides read TGTGCCAGCAGCGTAGGGGGACATAAGAACACTGAAGCTTTCTTT. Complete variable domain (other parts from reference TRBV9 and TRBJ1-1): DSGVTQTPKHLITATGQRVTLRCSPRSGDLSVYWYQQSLDQGLQFLIQYYNGEERAKGNILERFSAQQFPDLHSELNLSSLELGDSALYFCASSVGGHKNTEAFFGQGTRLTVV.

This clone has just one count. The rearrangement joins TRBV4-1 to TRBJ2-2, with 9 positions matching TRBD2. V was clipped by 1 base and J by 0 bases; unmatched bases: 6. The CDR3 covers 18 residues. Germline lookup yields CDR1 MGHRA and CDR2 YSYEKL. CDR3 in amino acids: CASSQVRGGGANTGELFF. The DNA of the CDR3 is TGCGCCAGCAGCCAAGTTAGGGGCGGGGGGGCGAACACCGGGGAGCTGTTTTTT.

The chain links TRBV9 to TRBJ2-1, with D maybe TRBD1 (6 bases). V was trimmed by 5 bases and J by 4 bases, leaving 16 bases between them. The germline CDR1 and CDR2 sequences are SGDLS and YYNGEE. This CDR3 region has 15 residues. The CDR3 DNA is TGTGCCAGCAGTGCACAGGGTCTTTCGTACAATGAGCAGTTCTTC. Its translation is CASSAQGLSYNEQFF.

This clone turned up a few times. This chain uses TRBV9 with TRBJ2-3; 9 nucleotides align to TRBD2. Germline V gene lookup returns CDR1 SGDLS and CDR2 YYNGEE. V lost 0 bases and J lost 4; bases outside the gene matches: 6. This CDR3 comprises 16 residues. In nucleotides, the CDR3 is TGTGCCAGCAGCGTAGGCCTAGCGGGGACCTCAGATACGCAGTATTTT. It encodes CASSVGLAGTSDTQYF.

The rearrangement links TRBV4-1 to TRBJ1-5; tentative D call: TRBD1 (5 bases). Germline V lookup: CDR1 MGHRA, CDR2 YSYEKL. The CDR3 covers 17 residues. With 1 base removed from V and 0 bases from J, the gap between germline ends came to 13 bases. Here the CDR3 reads CASSQVVGGRSNQPQHF. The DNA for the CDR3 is TGCGCCAGCAGCCAAGTCGTCGGGGGTCGTAGCAATCAGCCCCAGCATTTT.

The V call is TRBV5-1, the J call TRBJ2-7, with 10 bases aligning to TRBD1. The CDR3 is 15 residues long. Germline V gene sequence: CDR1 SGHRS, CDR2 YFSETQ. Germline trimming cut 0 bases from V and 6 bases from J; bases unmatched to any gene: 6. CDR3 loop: CASSLETGGLGEQYF. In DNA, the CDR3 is TGCGCCAGCAGCTTGGAGACAGGGGGCCTGGGCGAGCAGTACTTC.

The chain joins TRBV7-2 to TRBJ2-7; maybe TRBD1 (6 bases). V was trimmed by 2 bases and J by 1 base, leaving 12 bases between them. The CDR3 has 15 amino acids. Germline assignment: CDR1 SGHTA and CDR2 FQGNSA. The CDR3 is CASSLRGGQSYEQYF. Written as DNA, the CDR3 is TGTGCCAGCAGCTTACGAGGGGGTCAATCCTACGAGCAGTACTTC.

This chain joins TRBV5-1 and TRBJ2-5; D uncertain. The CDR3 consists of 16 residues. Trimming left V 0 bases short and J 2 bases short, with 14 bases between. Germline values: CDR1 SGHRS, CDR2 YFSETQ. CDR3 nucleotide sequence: TGCGCCAGCAGCTTGGTGGGCAGGCTAAATCAAGAGACCCAGTACTTC. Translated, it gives CASSLVGRLNQETQYF.

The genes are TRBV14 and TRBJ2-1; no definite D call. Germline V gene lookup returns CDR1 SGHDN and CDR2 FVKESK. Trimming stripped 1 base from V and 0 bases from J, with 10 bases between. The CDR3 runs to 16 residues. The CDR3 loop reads CASSQVTPSSYNEQFF. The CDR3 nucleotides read TGTGCCAGCAGCCAAGTAACGCCGAGCTCCTACAATGAGCAGTTCTTC. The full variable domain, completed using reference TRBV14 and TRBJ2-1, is EAGVTQFPSHSVIEKGQTVTLRCDPISGHDNLYWYRRVMGKEIKFLLHFVKESKQDESGMPNNRFLAERTGGTYSTLKVQPAELEDSGVYFCASSQVTPSSYNEQFFGPGTRLTVL.

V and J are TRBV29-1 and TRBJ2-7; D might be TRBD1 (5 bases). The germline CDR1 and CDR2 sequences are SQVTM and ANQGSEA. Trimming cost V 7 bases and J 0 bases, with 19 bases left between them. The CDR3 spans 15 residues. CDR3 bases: TGCAGCGCCCAAGTGGGTGGAAGGGGCTCCTACGAGCAGTACTTC. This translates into CSAQVGGRGSYEQYF.